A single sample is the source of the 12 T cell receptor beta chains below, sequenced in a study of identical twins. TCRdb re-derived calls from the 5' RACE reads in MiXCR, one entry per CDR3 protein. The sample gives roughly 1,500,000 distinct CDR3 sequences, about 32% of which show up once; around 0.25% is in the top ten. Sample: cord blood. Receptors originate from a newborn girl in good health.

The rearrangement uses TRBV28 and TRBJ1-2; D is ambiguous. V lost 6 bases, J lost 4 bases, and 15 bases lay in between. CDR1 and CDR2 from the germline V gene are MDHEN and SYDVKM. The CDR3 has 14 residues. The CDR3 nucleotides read TGTGCCAGCAGGGAGGGAGCGTCCTCCTATGGCTACACCTTC. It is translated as CASREGASSYGYTF.

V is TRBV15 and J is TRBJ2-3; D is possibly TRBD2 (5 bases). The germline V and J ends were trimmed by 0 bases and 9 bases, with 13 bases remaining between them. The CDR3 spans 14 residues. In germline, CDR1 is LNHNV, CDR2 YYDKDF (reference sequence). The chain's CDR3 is CATSRELRPGTQYF. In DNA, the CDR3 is TGTGCCACCAGCAGAGAGTTACGCCCGGGGACGCAGTATTTT.

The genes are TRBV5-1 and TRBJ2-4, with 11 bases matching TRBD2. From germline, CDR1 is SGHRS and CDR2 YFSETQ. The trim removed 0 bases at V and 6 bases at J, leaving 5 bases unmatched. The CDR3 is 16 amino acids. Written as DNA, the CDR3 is TGCGCCAGCAGCTTGGAGGGACTAGCGGTGGGAAACATTCAGTACTTC. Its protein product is CASSLEGLAVGNIQYF.

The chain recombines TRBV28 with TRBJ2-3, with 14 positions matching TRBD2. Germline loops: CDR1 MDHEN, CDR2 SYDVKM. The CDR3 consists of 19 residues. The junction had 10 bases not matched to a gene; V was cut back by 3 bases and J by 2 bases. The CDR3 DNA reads TGTGCCAGCAGTTTGCCTGGGACTAGCGGGAGCTGGGACACAGATACGCAGTATTTT. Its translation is CASSLPGTSGSWDTDTQYF.

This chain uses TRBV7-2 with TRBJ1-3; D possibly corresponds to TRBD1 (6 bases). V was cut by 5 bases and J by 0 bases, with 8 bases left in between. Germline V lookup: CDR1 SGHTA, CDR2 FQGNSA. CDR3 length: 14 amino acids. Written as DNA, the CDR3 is TGTGCCAGCAGCGGACAGAGCTCTGGAAACACCATATATTTT. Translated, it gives CASSGQSSGNTIYF.

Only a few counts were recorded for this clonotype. CDR3 sequence reads: CASSQAALAYNEQFF. The CDR3 DNA is TGTGCCAGCAGCCAAGCCGCCCTAGCTTACAATGAGCAGTTCTTC. The gene calls are TRBV3-1 and TRBJ2-1, with a possible D match to TRBD2 (5 bases). The germline V and J ends were trimmed by 1 base and 4 bases, with 11 bases remaining between them. Per germline, CDR1 LGHDT and CDR2 YNNKEL (reference sequence). The CDR3 is 15 amino acids.

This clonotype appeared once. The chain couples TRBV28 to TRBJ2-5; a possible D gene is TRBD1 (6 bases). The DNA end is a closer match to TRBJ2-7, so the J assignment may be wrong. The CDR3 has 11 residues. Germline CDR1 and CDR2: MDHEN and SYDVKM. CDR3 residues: CVTTRGYEQYF. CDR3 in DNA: TGTGTCACCACCAGGGGCTACGAGCAGTACTTC.

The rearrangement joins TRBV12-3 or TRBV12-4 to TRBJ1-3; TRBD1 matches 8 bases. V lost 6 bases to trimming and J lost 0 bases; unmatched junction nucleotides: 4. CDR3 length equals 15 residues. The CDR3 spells CASRSTGGSGNTIYF. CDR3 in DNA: TGTGCCAGCAGATCAACAGGGGGCTCTGGAAACACCATATATTTT.

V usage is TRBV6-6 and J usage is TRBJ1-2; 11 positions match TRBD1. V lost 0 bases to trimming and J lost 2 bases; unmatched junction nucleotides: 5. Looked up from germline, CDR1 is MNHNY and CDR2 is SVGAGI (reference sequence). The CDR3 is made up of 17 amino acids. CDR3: CASSYSNRTGGNYGYTF. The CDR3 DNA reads TGTGCCAGCAGTTACTCCAATCGGACAGGGGGCAACTATGGCTACACCTTC.

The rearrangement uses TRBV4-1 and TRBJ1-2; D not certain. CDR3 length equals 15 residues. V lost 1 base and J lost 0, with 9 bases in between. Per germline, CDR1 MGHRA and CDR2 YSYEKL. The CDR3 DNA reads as TGCGCCAGCAGCCAAGTGAACACTGCTAACTATGGCTACACCTTC. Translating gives CASSQVNTANYGYTF.

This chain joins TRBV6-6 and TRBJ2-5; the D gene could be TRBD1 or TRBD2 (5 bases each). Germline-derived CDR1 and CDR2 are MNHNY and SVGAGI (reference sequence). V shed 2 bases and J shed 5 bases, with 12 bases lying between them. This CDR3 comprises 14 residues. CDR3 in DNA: TGTGCCAGCAGTTACGAGCTAGCAGGGGAGACCCAGTACTTC. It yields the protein CASSYELAGETQYF.

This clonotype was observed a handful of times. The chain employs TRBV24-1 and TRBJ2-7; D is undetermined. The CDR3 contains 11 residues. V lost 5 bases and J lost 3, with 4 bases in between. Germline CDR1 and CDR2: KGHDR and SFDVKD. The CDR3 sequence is CATSANYEQYF. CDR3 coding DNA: TGTGCCACCAGTGCCAACTACGAGCAGTACTTC.